Shown below are 19 T cell receptor beta chains from a single sample sequenced in a study of PD-1 blockade in classical Hodgkin lymphoma. Clones were read by immunoSEQ multiplex PCR, and TCRdb kept only the in-frame ones, dropping some. The data show 25,000 or so clones, around three quarters seen once. No patient escaped relapse after autologous stem cell transplantation, and brentuximab vedotin exposure varied. Negative magnetic selection isolated CD4+ T cells from thawed PBMCs. The sample consisted of CD4+ T cells from blood, taken at baseline. The receptors stem from a human donor with classical Hodgkin lymphoma.

This clone showed up just once. This chain uses TRBV6-5 with TRBJ1-2; 8 nucleotides align to TRBD1. Germline CDR1 reads MNHEY; CDR2 reads SVGAGI. The CDR3 covers 13 residues. Trimming took 6 bases from V and 4 from J; bases not matched to a gene: 4. The CDR3: CASRTGQVYGYTF. The CDR3 nucleotides read TGTGCCAGCAGGACGGGACAGGTCTATGGCTACACCTTC.

The genes are TRBV19 and TRBJ2-1; unclear D gene. The V end lost 4 bases, the J end lost 0 bases, and 10 bases lay between the germline ends. Per the germline V gene, CDR1 is LNHDA and CDR2 is SQIVND (reference sequence). This CDR3 has 15 amino acids. CDR3 sequence reads: CASSTGYSSYNEQFF. Written as DNA, the CDR3 is TGTGCCAGTAGTACCGGATATAGCTCCTACAATGAGCAGTTCTTC.

DNA for the CDR3: TGTGCCAGCAGCCAGTTGACAGGGGATGACTACGAGCAGTACTTC. Its translation: CASSQLTGDDYEQYF. The rearrangement joins TRBV5-4 to TRBJ2-7, with TRBD1 matching 8 bases. The length of the CDR3 is 15 residues. Germline lookup yields CDR1 SGHNT and CDR2 YYREEE (reference sequence). The J segment lost 3 bases and the V segment lost 4 bases, leaving 9 bases of the junction unmatched. Drawing the rest from reference TRBV5-4 and TRBJ2-7, the complete variable domain is ETGVTQSPTHLIKTRGQQVTLRCSSQSGHNTVSWYQQALGQGPQFIFQYYREEENGRGNFPPRFSGLQFPNYSSELNVNALELDDSALYLCASSQLTGDDYEQYFGPGTRLTVT.

This clone showed up just once. The sample holds other DNA sequences that translate to the same CDR3. The J gene is TRBJ1-1, the V gene TRBV5-1; perhaps TRBD1 as D (6 bases). CDR3 length: 14 residues. CDR1 and CDR2 (germline): SGHRS, YFSETQ. The V end lost 0 bases, the J end lost 4 bases, and 10 bases lay between the germline ends. The CDR3 DNA sequence: TGCGCCAGCAGCTTGGAGGGGGGAACCACTGAAGCTTTCTTT. Its translation: CASSLEGGTTEAFF.

V is TRBV5-6 and J is TRBJ2-5; 8 bases fit TRBD2. The CDR3 extends over 15 amino acids. The germline gives CDR1 SGHDT, CDR2 YYEEEE. J lost 5 bases, V lost 4 bases, and 10 bases had no gene match. As DNA, the CDR3 is TGTGCCAGCAGCCTCCTTAGCGGGGAGCGGGAGACCCAGTACTTC. Protein sequence: CASSLLSGERETQYF.

V usage is TRBV4-3 and J usage is TRBJ2-1; D perhaps matches TRBD2 (5 bases). This CDR3 is 18 amino acids long. Germline CDR1 is LGHNA and CDR2 is YSLEER. Deletions cut 4 bases from V and 0 bases from J, with 19 bases between. The DNA of the CDR3 is TGCGCCAGCAGCCGCGAACGGACTTCCGATGACTCCTACAATGAGCAGTTCTTC. Its protein is CASSRERTSDDSYNEQFF.

This rearrangement joins TRBV4-2 to TRBJ2-5, with 10 nucleotides matching TRBD2. The CDR3 is 17 amino acids. In germline, CDR1 is LGHNA, CDR2 YNFKEQ. The trim removed 0 bases at V and 5 bases at J, leaving 9 bases unmatched. CDR3 DNA: TGTGCCAGCAGCCAAGACCCCCTAGCGGGGGCCGGGGAGACCCAGTACTTC. Amino acid sequence: CASSQDPLAGAGETQYF.

CDR3 sequence reads: CASSQSLAGRGREETQYF. The CDR3 region has the DNA TGTGCCAGCAGCCAAAGTTTAGCGGGGAGGGGTCGGGAAGAGACCCAGTACTTC. The rearrangement joins TRBV14 to TRBJ2-5; 8 bases line up with TRBD2. With V trimmed by 2 bases and J by 3 bases, 14 bases remained unmatched. The CDR3 contains 18 residues. The germline gives CDR1 SGHDN, CDR2 FVKESK.

CDR3 nucleotides: TGTGCCAGCAGCCCCGGGGGACAGGGAAAAACCTACGAGCAGTACTTC. It specifies CASSPGGQGKTYEQYF. This chain joins TRBV7-9 and TRBJ2-7, with 9 positions matching TRBD1. Germline V gene lookup returns CDR1 SEHNR and CDR2 FQNEAQ (reference sequence). Trimming removed 5 bases from V and 2 bases from J; junction bases left unmatched: 10. The CDR3 has 16 residues.

The chain carries TRBV12-2 and TRBJ1-1; the table gives TRBD1 as D, unverified against the DNA. TRBV12-2 corresponds to a pseudogene. The CDR3 consists of 15 residues. The CDR3 sequence: CASRLERGLGTEAFF. The DNA of the CDR3 is TGTGCAAGTCGCTTAGAGAGGGGGCTGGGCACTGAAGCTTTCTTT.

The chain joins TRBV29-1 to TRBJ1-6; 7 nucleotides agree with TRBD1. This CDR3 spans 15 amino acids. Germline values: CDR1 SQVTM, CDR2 ANQGSEA. Losses at the gene ends were 4 bases for V and 6 bases for J; bases not matched to a gene: 9. CDR3 nucleotide sequence: TGCAGCGTTGGAGAGGGGGCTATCGGTAATTCACCCCTCCACTTT. This translates into CSVGEGAIGNSPLHF.

The chain recombines TRBV9 with TRBJ2-5, with D possibly being TRBD1 (6 bases). V was trimmed by 0 bases and J by 4 bases, leaving 10 bases between them. Germline-derived CDR1 and CDR2 are SGDLS and YYNGEE. The CDR3 is made up of 14 amino acids. The CDR3 here is CASSVGGPAETQYF. The CDR3 nucleotides are TGTGCCAGCAGCGTAGGGGGGCCCGCAGAGACCCAGTACTTC.

This sequence joins TRBV6-5 and TRBJ2-7; 9 bases fit TRBD1. The length of the CDR3 is 16 residues. Per germline, CDR1 MNHEY and CDR2 SVGAGI. V was pared by 4 bases and J by 6 bases, with 13 bases of the junction left unmatched. This CDR3 reads CASSSIAGTGLPEQYF. For the CDR3, the DNA is TGTGCCAGCAGTTCCATAGCCGGGACAGGGCTACCCGAGCAGTACTTC.

The gene calls are TRBV28 and TRBJ1-5, with TRBD1 as a possible D gene (6 bases). The V gene's germline CDR1 is MDHEN and CDR2 SYDVKM. The CDR3 loop spans 16 amino acids. Trimming stripped 9 bases from V and 7 bases from J, with 25 bases between. The CDR3 loop is CASFKGGEWAWQPQHF. DNA of the CDR3: TGTGCCAGTTTCAAAGGGGGAGAGTGGGCCTGGCAGCCCCAGCATTTT.

V gene TRBV27 combines with J gene TRBJ1-2; TRBD1 matches 11 bases. Germline CDR1 and CDR2: MNHEY and SMNVEV (reference sequence). CDR3 length: 14 amino acids. The ends lost 6 bases at V and 6 bases at J; junction bases unmatched: 6. CDR3 DNA: TGTGCCAGCAGGACTAAGGGACAGGGGGATGGCTACACCTTC. Its translation is CASRTKGQGDGYTF.

This sequence joins TRBV6-6 and TRBJ1-5; D unresolved. The V end lost 5 bases, the J end lost 0 bases, and 5 bases lay between the germline ends. CDR1 is MNHNY and CDR2 is SVGAGI in the germline V gene (reference sequence). The CDR3 totals 13 residues. The CDR3 DNA sequence: TGTGCCAGCAGTAACATTAGCAATCAGCCCCAGCATTTT. Protein product: CASSNISNQPQHF.

This chain uses TRBV7-2 with TRBJ2-1, with a possible D match to TRBD2 (6 bases). Germline CDR1 and CDR2: SGHTA and FQGNSA. Trimming took off 1 base at V and 2 bases at J, with 12 bases between the two ends. The CDR3 is made up of 16 amino acids. DNA of the CDR3: TGTGCCAGCAGCTTAGGGGGACTCCAGCCCTACAATGAGCAGTTCTTC. Protein sequence: CASSLGGLQPYNEQFF.

This rearrangement joins TRBV11-2 to TRBJ2-3, with 8 nucleotides matching TRBD2. This CDR3 has 13 amino acids. Germline V gene data show CDR1 as SGHAT and CDR2 as FQNNGV. Germline trimming cut 1 base from V and 14 bases from J; bases unmatched to any gene: 8. The CDR3 sequence: CASSLAGGRQPYF. The CDR3 DNA is TGTGCCAGCAGCTTAGCGGGGGGGCGACAGCCGTATTTT.

V gene TRBV11-2 combines with J gene TRBJ1-5; 11 positions match TRBD1. The CDR3 sequence is 13 residues long. V gave up 8 bases and J gave up 3 bases; unmatched junction bases: 0. Germline loops: CDR1 SGHAT, CDR2 FQNNGV. The CDR3 is CASGQGANQPQHF. For the CDR3, the DNA is TGTGCCAGCGGACAGGGGGCCAATCAGCCCCAGCATTTT.